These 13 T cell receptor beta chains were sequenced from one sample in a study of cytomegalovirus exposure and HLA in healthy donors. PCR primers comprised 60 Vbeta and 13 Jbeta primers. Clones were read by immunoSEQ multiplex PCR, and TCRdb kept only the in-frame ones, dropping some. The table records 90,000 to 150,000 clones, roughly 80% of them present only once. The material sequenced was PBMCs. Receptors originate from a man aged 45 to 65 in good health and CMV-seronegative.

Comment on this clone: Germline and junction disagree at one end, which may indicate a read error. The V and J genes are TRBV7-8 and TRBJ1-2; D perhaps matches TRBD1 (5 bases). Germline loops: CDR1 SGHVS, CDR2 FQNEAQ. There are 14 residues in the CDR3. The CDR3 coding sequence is TGTGCCAGCAGCTGGTCCGGGACTAGGTATGGGTACACCTTC. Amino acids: CASSWSGTRYGYTF.

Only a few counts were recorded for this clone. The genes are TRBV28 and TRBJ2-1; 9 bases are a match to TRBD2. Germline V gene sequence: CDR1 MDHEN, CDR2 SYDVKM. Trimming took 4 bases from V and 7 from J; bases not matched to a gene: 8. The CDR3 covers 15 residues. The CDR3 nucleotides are TGTGCCAGCAGTTCAGGAGCGGGAGGTGTGAATGAGCAGTTCTTC. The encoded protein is CASSSGAGGVNEQFF. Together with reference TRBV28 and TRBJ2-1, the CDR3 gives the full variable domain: DVKVTQSSRYLVKRTGEKVFLECVQDMDHENMFWYRQDPGLGLRLIYFSYDVKMKEKGDIPEGYSVSREKKERFSLILESASTNQTSMYLCASSSGAGGVNEQFFGPGTRLTVL.

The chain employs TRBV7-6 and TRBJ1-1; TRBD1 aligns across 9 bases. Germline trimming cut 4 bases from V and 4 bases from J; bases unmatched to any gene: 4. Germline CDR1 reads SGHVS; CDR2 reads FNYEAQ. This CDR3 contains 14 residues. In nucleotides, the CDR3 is TGTGCCAGCAGCTCGACAGGGGGGGGCACTGAAGCTTTCTTT. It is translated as CASSSTGGGTEAFF.

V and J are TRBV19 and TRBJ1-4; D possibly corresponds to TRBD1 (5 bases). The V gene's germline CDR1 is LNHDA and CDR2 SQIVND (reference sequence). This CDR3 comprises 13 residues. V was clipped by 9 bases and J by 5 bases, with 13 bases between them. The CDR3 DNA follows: TGTGCCAGCCGCGACAGACCGAATGAAAAACTGTTTTTT. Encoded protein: CASRDRPNEKLFF.

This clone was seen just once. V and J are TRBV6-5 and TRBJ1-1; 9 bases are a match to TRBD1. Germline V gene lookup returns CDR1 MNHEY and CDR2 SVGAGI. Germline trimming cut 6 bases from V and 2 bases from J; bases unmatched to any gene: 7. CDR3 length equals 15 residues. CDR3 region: CASRFAGQGNTEAFF. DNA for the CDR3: TGTGCCAGCAGGTTCGCGGGACAGGGAAACACTGAAGCTTTCTTT.

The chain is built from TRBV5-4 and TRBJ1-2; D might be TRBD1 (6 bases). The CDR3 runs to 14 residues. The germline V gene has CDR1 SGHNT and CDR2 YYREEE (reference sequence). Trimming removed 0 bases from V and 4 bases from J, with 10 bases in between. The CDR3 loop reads CASSLDRAVYGYTF. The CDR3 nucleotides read TGTGCCAGCAGCTTGGACAGGGCGGTCTATGGCTACACCTTC.

The CDR3 spells CASSRGGGIAFF. CDR3 nucleotides: TGTGCCAGCAGTCGTGGGGGGGGGATAGCTTTCTTT. This sequence joins TRBV11-3 and TRBJ1-1; a weak D match, TRBD1 (5 bases). The V and J ends lost 6 bases and 10 bases respectively, with 15 bases between them. The CDR3 contains 12 residues. CDR1 is SGHNT and CDR2 is YENEEA in the germline V gene.

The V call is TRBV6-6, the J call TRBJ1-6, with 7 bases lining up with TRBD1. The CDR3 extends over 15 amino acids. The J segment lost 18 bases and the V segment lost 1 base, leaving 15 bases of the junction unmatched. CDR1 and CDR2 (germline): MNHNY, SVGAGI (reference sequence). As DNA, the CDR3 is TGTGCCAGCAGTTACTTGGTGGAGGGGGCGGGTGGTCACCACTTT. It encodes CASSYLVEGAGGHHF.

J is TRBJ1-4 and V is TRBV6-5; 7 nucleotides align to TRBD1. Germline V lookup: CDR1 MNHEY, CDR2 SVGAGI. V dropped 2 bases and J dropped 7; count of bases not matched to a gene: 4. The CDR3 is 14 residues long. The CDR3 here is CASSYLQGSEKLFF. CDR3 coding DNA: TGTGCCAGCAGTTACCTACAGGGGAGTGAAAAACTGTTTTTT.

CDR3 in amino acids: CASSPLQTMAEQYF. In DNA, the CDR3 is TGTGCCAGCTCACCATTACAGACTATGGCCGAGCAGTACTTC. This chain links TRBV18 with TRBJ2-7; D is possibly TRBD2 (5 bases). CDR1 and CDR2 from the germline V gene are KGHSH and LQKENI. CDR3 length equals 14 residues. Trimming stripped 2 bases from V and 6 bases from J, with 14 bases between.

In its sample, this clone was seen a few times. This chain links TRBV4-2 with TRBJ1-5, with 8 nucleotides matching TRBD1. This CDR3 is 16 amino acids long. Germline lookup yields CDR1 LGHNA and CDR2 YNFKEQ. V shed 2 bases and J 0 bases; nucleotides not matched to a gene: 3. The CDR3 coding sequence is TGTGCCAGCAGCCAAAATGGACAGGGTAGCAATCAGCCCCAGCATTTT. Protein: CASSQNGQGSNQPQHF.

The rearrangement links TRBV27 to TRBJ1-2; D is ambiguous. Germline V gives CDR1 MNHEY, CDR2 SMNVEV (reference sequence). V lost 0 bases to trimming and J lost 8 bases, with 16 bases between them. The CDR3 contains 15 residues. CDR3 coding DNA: TGTGCCAGCAGTTTATCCGTCGACTCGAAGCGGGGCTACACCTTC. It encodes CASSLSVDSKRGYTF.

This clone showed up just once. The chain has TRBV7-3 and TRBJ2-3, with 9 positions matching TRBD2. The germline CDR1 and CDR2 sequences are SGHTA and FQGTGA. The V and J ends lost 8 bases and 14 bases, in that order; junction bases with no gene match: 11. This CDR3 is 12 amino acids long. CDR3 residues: CASGLAGDLVYF. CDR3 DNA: TGTGCCAGCGGATTAGCGGGAGATCTGGTGTATTTT. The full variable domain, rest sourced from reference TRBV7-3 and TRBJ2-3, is GAGVSQTPSNKVTEKGKYVELRCDPISGHTALYWYRQSLGQGPEFLIYFQGTGAADDSGLPNDRFFAVRPEGSVSTLKIQRTERGDSAVYLCASGLAGDLVYFGPGTRLTVL.